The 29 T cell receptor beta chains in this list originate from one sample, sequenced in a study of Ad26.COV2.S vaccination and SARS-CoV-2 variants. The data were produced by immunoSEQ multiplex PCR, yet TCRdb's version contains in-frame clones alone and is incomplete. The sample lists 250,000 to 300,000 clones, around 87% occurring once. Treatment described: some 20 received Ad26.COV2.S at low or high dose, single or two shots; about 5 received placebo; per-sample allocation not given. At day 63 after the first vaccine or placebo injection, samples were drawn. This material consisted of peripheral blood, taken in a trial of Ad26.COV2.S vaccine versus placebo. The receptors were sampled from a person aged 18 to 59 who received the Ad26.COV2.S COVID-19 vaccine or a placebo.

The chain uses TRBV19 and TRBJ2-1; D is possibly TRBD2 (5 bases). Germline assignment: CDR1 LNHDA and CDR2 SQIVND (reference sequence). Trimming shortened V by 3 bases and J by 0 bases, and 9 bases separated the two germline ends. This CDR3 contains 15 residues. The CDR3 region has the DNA TGTGCCAGTAGTATCACTAGGAGCTCCTACAATGAGCAGTTCTTC. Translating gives CASSITRSSYNEQFF.

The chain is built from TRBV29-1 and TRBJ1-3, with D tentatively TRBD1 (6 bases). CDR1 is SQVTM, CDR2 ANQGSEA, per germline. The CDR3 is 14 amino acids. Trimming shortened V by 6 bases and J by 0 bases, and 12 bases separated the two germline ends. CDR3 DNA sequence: TGCAGCGTCGGGACACCGAGCTCTGGAAACACCATATATTTT. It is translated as CSVGTPSSGNTIYF.

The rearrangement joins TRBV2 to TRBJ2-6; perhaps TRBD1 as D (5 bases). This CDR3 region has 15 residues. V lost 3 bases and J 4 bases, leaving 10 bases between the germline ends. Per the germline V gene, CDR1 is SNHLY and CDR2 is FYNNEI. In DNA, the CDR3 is TGTGCCAGCAGTGATAGGGGCTCCGGGGCCAACGTCCTGACTTTC. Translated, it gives CASSDRGSGANVLTF.

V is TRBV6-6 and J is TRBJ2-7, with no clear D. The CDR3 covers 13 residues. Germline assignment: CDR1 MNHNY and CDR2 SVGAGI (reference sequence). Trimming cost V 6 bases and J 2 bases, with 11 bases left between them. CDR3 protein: CASSDNSAYEQYF. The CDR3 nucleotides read TGTGCCAGCAGCGACAATTCGGCCTACGAGCAGTACTTC.

The CDR3 loop is CASSLQGGYTF. The CDR3 region has the DNA TGTGCCAGCAGCTTGCAGGGAGGCTACACCTTC. This chain links TRBV7-9 with TRBJ1-2; D is possibly TRBD1 (5 bases). V lost 3 bases and J 8 bases, leaving 7 bases between the germline ends. From germline, CDR1 is SEHNR and CDR2 FQNEAQ (reference sequence). The CDR3 loop spans 11 amino acids.

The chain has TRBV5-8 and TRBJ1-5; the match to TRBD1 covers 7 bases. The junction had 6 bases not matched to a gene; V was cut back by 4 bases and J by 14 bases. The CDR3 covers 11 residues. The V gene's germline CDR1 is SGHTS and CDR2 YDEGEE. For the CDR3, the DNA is TGTGCCAGCAGCGCGACAGGGCTAGAGCATTTT. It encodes CASSATGLEHF.

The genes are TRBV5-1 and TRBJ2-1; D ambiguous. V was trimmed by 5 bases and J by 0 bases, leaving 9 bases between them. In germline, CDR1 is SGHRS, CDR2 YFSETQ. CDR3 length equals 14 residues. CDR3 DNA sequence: TGCGCCAGCAGTTCCCAACTCTCCTACAATGAGCAGTTCTTC. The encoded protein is CASSSQLSYNEQFF.

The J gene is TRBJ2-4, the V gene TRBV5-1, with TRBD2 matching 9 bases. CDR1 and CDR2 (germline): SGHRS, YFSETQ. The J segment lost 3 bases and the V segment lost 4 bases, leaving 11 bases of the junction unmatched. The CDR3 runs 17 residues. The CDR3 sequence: CASSASSGAGGKNIQYF. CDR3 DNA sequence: TGCGCCAGCAGCGCATCTAGCGGGGCGGGTGGCAAAAACATTCAGTACTTC. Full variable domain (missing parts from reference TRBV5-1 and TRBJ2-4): KAGVTQTPRYLIKTRGQQVTLSCSPISGHRSVSWYQQTPGQGLQFLFEYFSETQRNKGNFPGRFSGRQFSNSRSEMNVSTLELGDSALYLCASSASSGAGGKNIQYFGAGTRLSVL.

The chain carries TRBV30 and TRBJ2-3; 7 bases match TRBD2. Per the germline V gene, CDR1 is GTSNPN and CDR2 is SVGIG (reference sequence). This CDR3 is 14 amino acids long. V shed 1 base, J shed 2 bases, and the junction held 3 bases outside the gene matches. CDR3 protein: CAWSAGLNTDTQYF. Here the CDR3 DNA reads TGTGCCTGGAGTGCGGGACTAAACACAGATACGCAGTATTTT.

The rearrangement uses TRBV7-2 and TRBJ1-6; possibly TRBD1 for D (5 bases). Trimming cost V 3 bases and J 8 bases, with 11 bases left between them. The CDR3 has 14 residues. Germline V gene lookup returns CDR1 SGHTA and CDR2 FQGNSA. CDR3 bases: TGTGCCAGCAGCTTCCGGGACCCATATTCACCCCTCCACTTT. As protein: CASSFRDPYSPLHF.

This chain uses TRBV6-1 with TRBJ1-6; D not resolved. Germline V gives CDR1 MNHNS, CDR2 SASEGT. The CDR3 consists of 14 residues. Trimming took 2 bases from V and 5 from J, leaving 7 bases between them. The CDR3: CASSEIGNNSPLHF. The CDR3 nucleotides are TGTGCCAGCAGTGAAATAGGAAATAATTCACCCCTCCACTTT.

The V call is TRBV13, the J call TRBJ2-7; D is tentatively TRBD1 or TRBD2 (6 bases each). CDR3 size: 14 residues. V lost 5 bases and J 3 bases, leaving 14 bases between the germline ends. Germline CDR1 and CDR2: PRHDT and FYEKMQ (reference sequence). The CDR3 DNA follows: TGTGCCAGCAGCCCGGGGGACAACAACTACGAGCAGTACTTC. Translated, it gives CASSPGDNNYEQYF.

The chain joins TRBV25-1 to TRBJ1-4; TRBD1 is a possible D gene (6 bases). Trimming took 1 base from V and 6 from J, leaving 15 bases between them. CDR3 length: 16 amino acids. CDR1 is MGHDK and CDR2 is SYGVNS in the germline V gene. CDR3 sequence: CASSESEGGLDEKLFF. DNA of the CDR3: TGTGCCAGCAGTGAATCGGAAGGGGGGCTGGATGAAAAACTGTTTTTT.

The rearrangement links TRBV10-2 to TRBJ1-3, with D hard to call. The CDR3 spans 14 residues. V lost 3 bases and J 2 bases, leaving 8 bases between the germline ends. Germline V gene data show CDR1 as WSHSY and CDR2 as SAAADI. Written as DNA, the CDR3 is TGCGCCAGCAGTGACCGTACGCCTGGAAACACCATATATTTT. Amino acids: CASSDRTPGNTIYF.

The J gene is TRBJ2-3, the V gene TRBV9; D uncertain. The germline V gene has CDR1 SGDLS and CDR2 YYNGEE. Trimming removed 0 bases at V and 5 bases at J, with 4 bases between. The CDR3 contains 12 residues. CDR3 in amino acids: CASSVAEDTQYF. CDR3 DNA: TGTGCCAGCAGCGTAGCTGAAGATACGCAGTATTTT. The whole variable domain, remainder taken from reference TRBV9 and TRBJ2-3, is DSGVTQTPKHLITATGQRVTLRCSPRSGDLSVYWYQQSLDQGLQFLIQYYNGEERAKGNILERFSAQQFPDLHSELNLSSLELGDSALYFCASSVAEDTQYFGPGTRLTVL.

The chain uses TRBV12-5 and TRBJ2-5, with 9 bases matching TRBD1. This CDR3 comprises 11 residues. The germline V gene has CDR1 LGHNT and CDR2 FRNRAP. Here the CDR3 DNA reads TGTGCGGTGACAGGGGGAGAGACCCAGTACTTC. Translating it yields CAVTGGETQYF.

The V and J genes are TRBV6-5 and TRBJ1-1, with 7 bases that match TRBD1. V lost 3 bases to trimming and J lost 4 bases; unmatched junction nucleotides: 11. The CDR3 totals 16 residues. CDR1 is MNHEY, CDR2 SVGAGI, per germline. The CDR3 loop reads CASSYLQGLHSTEAFF. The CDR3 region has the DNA TGTGCCAGCAGTTATTTACAGGGGCTTCATAGCACTGAAGCTTTCTTT.

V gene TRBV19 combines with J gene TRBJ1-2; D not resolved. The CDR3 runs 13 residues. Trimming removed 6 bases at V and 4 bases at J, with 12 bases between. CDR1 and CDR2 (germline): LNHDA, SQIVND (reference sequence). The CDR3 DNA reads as TGTGCCAGTAGGTATTTCCGGGCCTATGGCTACACCTTC. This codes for CASRYFRAYGYTF.

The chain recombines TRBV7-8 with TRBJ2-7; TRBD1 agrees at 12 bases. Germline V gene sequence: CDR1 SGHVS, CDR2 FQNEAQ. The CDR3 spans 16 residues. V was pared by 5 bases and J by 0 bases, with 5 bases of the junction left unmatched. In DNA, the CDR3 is TGTGCCAGCAGCCTAGGGGGACAGGGGGCCTCCTACGAGCAGTACTTC. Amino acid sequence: CASSLGGQGASYEQYF.

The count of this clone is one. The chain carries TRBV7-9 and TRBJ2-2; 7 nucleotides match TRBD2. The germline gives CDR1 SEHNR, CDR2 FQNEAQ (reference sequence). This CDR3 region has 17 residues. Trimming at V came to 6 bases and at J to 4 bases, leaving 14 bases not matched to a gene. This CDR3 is CASSSRNPGGPTGELFF. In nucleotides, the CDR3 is TGTGCCAGCAGTTCCAGGAACCCGGGAGGTCCCACCGGGGAGCTGTTTTTT.

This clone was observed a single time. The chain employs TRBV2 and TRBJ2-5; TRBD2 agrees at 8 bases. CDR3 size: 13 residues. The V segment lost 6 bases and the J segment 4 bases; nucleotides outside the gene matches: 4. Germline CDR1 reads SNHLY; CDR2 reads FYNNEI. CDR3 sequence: CASRPGGGETQYF. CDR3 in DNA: TGTGCCAGCAGGCCCGGGGGGGGAGAGACCCAGTACTTC.

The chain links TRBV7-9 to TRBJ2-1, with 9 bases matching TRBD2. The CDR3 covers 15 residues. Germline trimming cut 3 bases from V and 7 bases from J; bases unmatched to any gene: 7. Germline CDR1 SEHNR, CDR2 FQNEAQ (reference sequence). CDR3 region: CASSLAGGKLNEQFF. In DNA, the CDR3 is TGTGCCAGCAGCTTGGCGGGAGGGAAATTAAATGAGCAGTTCTTC. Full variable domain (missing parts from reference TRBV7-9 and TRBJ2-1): DTGVSQNPRHKITKRGQNVTFRCDPISEHNRLYWYRQTLGQGPEFLTYFQNEAQLEKSRLLSDRFSAERPKGSFSTLEIQRTEQGDSAMYLCASSLAGGKLNEQFFGPGTRLTVL.

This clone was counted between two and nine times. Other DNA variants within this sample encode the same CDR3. CDR3 DNA sequence: TGTGCCAGCAGCGTAGGAGACGGAAACACCATATATTTT. It codes for CASSVGDGNTIYF. This sequence joins TRBV9 and TRBJ1-3; D unclear. The germline V gene has CDR1 SGDLS and CDR2 YYNGEE. This CDR3 contains 13 residues. The germline V and J ends were trimmed by 0 bases and 4 bases, with 5 bases remaining between them. Filled out from reference TRBV9 and TRBJ1-3, the complete variable domain reads DSGVTQTPKHLITATGQRVTLRCSPRSGDLSVYWYQQSLDQGLQFLIQYYNGEERAKGNILERFSAQQFPDLHSELNLSSLELGDSALYFCASSVGDGNTIYFGEGSWLTVV.

In DNA form, the CDR3 reads TGCGCCAGCAGCTTGGGAGGGTACGACGAGCAGTACTTC. The encoded protein is CASSLGGYDEQYF. This rearrangement joins TRBV5-1 to TRBJ2-7, with TRBD2 as a possible D gene (5 bases). This CDR3 is built from 13 residues. V gave up 0 bases and J gave up 5 bases, with 9 bases separating them. Germline loops: CDR1 SGHRS, CDR2 YFSETQ.

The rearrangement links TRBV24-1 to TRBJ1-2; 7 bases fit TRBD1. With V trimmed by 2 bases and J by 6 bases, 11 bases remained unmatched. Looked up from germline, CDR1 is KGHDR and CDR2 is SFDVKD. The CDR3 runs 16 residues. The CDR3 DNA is TGTGCCACCAGTGATTCAAAACCGACAGGGCCAAATGGCTACACCTTC. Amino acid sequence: CATSDSKPTGPNGYTF.

The CDR3: CASSPVGTKMNTEAFF. CDR3 in DNA: TGTGCCAGCTCACCGGTAGGGACAAAAATGAACACTGAAGCTTTCTTT. V gene TRBV18 combines with J gene TRBJ1-1, with D possibly TRBD1 on 6 matching bases. Germline CDR1 is KGHSH and CDR2 is LQKENI. V dropped 3 bases and J dropped 0 bases, with 14 bases sitting between them. This CDR3 is 16 amino acids long.

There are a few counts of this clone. The CDR3 sequence is CASRYRENTEAFF. CDR3 nucleotide sequence: TGTGCCAGCCGATACCGGGAGAACACTGAAGCTTTCTTT. The chain uses TRBV6-5 and TRBJ1-1; D unresolved. Trimming pared 8 bases from V and 1 base from J, leaving 11 bases between. Germline CDR1 reads MNHEY; CDR2 reads SVGAGI. The CDR3 has 13 residues.

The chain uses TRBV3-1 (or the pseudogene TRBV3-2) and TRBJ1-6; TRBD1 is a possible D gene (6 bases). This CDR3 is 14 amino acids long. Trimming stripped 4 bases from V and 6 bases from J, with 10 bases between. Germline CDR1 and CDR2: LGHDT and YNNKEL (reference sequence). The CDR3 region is CASSPMDSNSPLHF. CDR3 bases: TGTGCCAGCAGCCCGATGGACAGTAATTCACCCCTCCACTTT.

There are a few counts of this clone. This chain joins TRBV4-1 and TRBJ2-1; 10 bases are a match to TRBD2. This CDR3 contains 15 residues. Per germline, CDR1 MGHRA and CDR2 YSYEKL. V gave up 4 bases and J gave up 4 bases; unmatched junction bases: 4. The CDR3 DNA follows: TGCGCCAGCAGCCTAACGGGACTAGCGTACAATGAGCAGTTCTTC. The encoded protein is CASSLTGLAYNEQFF.